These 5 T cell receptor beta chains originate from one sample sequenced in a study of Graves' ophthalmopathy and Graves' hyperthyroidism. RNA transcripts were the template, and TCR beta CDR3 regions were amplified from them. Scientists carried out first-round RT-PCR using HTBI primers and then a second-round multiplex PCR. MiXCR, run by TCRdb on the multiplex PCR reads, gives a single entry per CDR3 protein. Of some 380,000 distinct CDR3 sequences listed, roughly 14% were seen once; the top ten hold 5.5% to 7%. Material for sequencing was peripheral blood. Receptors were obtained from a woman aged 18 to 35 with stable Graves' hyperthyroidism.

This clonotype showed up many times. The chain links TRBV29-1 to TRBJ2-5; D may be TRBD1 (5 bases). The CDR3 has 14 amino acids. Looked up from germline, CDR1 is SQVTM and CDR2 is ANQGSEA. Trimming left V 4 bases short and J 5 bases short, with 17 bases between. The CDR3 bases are TGCAGCGTTGTATCAGGTGGGGCGCGGGAGACCCAGTACTTC. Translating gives CSVVSGGARETQYF.

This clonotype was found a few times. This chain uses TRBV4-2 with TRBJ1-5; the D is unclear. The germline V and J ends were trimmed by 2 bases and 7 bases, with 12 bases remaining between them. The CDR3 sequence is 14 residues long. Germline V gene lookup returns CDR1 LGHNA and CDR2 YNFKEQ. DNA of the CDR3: TGTGCCAGCAGCCAAATACACGTACCCCAGCCCCAGCATTTT. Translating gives CASSQIHVPQPQHF.

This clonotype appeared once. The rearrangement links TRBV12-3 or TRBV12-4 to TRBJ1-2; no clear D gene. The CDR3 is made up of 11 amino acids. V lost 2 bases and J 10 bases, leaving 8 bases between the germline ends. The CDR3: CASSLNRLYTF. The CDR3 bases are TGTGCCAGCAGTTTAAACAGACTCTACACCTTC.

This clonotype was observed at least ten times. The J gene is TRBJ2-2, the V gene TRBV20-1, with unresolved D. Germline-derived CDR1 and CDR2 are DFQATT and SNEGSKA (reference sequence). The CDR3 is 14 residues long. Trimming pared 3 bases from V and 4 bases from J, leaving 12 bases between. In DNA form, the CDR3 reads TGCAGTGCTAGGAAGCTAGGTAGCACCGGGGAGCTGTTTTTT. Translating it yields CSARKLGSTGELFF.

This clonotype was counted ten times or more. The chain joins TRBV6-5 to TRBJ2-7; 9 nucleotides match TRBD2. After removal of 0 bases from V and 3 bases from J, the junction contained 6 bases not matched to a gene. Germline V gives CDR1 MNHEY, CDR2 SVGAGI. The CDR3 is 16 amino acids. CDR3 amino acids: CASSYSSGGNLYEQYF. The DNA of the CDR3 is TGTGCCAGCAGTTACTCGAGCGGGGGGAACCTCTACGAGCAGTACTTC.